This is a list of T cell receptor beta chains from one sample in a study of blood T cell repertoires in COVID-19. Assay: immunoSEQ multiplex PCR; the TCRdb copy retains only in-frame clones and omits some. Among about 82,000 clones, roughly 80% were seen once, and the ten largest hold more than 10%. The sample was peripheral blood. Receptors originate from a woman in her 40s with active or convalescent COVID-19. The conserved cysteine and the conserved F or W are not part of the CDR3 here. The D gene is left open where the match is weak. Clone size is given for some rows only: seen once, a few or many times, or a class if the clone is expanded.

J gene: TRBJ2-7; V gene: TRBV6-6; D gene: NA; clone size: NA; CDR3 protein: ASSYQGSIVYEQY
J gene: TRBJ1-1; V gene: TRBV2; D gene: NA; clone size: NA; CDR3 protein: ASSQEVNTEAF
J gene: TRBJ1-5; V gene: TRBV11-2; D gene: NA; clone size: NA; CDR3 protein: ASSLGQSNQPQH
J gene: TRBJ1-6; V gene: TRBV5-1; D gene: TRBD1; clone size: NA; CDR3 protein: ASSPGTGLLH
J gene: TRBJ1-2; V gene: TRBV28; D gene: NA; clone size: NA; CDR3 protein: ASSHDRNFYGYT
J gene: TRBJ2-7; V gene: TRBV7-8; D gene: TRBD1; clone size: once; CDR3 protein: ASSPGTGATYEQY
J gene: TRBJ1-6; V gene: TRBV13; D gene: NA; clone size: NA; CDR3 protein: ASSLGSDSPLH
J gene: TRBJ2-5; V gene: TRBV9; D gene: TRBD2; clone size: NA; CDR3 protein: ASSSPGLAGETQY
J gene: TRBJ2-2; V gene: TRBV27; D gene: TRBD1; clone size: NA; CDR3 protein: ASSLQGALNTGELF
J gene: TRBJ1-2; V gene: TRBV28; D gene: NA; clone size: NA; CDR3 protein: ASSPGENYGYT
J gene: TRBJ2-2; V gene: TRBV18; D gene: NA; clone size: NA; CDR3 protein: ASSLTGVDGELF
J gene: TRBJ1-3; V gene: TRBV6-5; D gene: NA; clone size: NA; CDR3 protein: ASRGGLNSGNTIY
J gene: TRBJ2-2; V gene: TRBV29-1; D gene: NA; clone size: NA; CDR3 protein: SVAGPGELF
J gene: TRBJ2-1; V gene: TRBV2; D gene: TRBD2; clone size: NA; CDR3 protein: ASNAGASGNEQF
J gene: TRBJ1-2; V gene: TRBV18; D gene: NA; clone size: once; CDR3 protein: ASSPRQRGNYGYT
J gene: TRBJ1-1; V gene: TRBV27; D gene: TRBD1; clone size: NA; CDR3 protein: ASSPTGGANTEAF
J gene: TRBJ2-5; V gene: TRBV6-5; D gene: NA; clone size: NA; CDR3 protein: ASSYVGGRDQETQY
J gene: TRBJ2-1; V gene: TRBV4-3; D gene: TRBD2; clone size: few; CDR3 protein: ASSQDAGGTFYNEQF
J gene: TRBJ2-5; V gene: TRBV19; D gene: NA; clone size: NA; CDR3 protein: ASSAGPFGETQY
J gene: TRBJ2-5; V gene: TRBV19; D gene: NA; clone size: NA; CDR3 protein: ASSITVEETQY
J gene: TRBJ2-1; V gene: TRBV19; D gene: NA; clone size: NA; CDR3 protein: ASSIVTEPYNEQF
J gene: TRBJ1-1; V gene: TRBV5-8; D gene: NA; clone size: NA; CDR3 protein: ASSSGEQGWNTEAF
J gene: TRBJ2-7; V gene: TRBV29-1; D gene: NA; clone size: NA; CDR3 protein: SVWYASSYEQY
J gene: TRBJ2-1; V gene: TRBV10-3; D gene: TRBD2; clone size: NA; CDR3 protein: AISEVAGVGEQF
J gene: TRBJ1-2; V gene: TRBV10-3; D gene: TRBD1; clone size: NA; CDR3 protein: AISAGQGLGGYT
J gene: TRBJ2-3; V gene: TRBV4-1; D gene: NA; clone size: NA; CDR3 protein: ASSQEDSNAYTDTQY
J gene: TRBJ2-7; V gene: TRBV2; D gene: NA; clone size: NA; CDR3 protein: ASSQDNYEQY
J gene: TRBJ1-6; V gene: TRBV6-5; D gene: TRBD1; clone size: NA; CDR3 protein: ASRGQGYNSPLH
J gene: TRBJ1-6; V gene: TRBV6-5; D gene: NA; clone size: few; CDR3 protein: ASRAGPSNSPLH
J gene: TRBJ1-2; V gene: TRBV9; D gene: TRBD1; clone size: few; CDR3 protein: ASSPGDRGYGYT
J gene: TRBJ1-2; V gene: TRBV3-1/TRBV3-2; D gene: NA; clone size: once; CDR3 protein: ASSQDGRDGGYT
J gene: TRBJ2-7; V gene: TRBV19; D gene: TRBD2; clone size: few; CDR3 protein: ASSTLAGAYEQY
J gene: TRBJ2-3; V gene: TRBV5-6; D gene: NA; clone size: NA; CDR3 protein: ASKSLLSSVLPDTQY